The 22 T cell receptor beta chains below were found in one sample sequenced in a study of tumor and adjacent non-tumor tissue in lung cancer. No cell sorting was done before RNA was extracted from the tissue. This non-tumor lung sample came from over 3 cm beyond the tumor edge. The library came from three nested PCR rounds adapted from ARM-PCR protocols. Each CDR3 protein is one row after TCRdb ran MiXCR on the multiplex PCR reads. The repertoire includes 110,000 or so distinct CDR3 sequences, 62% of them detected once, and around 20% sits in the top ten. Sample: distant non-tumor lung tissue. The receptors shown here come from a man aged 55-75 years with non-small cell lung cancer.

Comment on this clonotype: A much larger clonotype is one base distant, so this may be a read error. The rearrangement links TRBV29-1 to TRBJ2-5; D unresolved. V was shortened by 4 bases and J by 1 base, with 10 bases between the two germline ends. Per the germline V gene, CDR1 is SQVTM and CDR2 is ANQGSEA. This CDR3 region has 13 residues. CDR3 sequence (DNA): TGCAGCGTTGTCAGGCACTTCCAAGAGACCCAGTACTTC. Protein: CSVVRHFQETQYF.

The chain links TRBV29-1 to TRBJ1-2; tentative D call: TRBD1 (5 bases). From germline, CDR1 is SQVTM and CDR2 ANQGSEA. The CDR3 extends over 12 amino acids. V dropped 5 bases and J dropped 5 bases, with 12 bases sitting between them. The CDR3 reads CSVMERGYGYTF. CDR3 nucleotide sequence: TGCAGCGTTATGGAGAGGGGATATGGCTACACCTTC.

Comments on this clonotype: This clone may be a read error of a much larger clone one base away. This likely comes from a read error, as the CDR3 has no conserved phenylalanine or tryptophan at its end. The chain joins TRBV28 to TRBJ2-1; 7 bases are a match to TRBD1. The CDR3 runs to 13 residues. The trim removed 5 bases at V and 10 bases at J, leaving 8 bases unmatched. Germline V gives CDR1 MDHEN, CDR2 SYDVKM. CDR3: CASSKQTGREQFL. CDR3 nucleotide sequence: TGTGCCAGCAGTAAACAGACAGGGCGGGAGCAGTTCCTC.

As regards this clonotype: The junction and the germline gene differ at one end; a read error may be behind it. This rearrangement joins TRBV28 to TRBJ2-1; TRBD1 matches 7 bases. Germline V lookup: CDR1 MDHEN, CDR2 SYDVKM. The CDR3 runs to 17 residues. The CDR3 here is CVSRDLGQALPYNEQFF. CDR3 nucleotide sequence: TGTGTCAGCAGAGATCTAGGACAGGCCTTACCTTACAATGAGCAGTTCTTC.

V gene TRBV11-2 combines with J gene TRBJ2-7, with TRBD1 identical over 8 bases. The germline CDR1 and CDR2 sequences are SGHAT and FQNNGV. This CDR3 is 16 amino acids long. After removal of 0 bases from V and 3 bases from J, the junction contained 7 bases not matched to a gene. CDR3: CASSLDPSGQGYEQYF. DNA for the CDR3: TGTGCCAGCAGCTTAGATCCATCCGGACAGGGCTACGAGCAGTACTTC.

Remarks on this clonotype: A much more abundant neighbour one base away suggests this may be a read error. This chain joins TRBV20-1 and TRBJ1-2, with unresolved D. This CDR3 is built from 12 residues. Germline V gene lookup returns CDR1 DFQATT and CDR2 SNEGSKA (reference sequence). CDR3 bases: TGCAGTGCTAGAGGTTTCCTCTATGGCTGCACCTTC. Its protein product is CSARGFLYGCTF.

This clonotype was counted ten times or more. The J gene is TRBJ2-4, the V gene TRBV4-1; 11 nucleotides match TRBD1. Per germline, CDR1 MGHRA and CDR2 YSYEKL. Trimming removed 2 bases from V and 8 bases from J; junction bases left unmatched: 11. The CDR3 extends over 17 amino acids. The DNA of the CDR3 is TGCGCCAGCAGCCAAACCGGGACAGGGGGTCCCGTCGACATTCAGTACTTC. This gives the protein CASSQTGTGGPVDIQYF.

The CDR3 coding sequence is TGTGCCAGCACCTCAGAGACAGGGCTAAGCAGCTCACCCCTCCACTTT. This codes for CASTSETGLSSSPLHF. This rearrangement joins TRBV6-1 to TRBJ1-6; 7 bases match TRBD1. The CDR3 covers 16 residues. Unmatched junction bases numbered 16, after V lost 7 bases and J lost 10 bases. The germline CDR1 and CDR2 sequences are MNHNS and SASEGT.

The rearrangement links TRBV12-3 or TRBV12-4 to TRBJ2-3; the D gene is possibly TRBD2 (8 bases). The CDR3 runs 19 residues. The CDR3 DNA reads as TGTGTCAACACCGACCCGGGGGGGGCAGGGGGATGGAGCACAGATACGCAGTATTTT. Protein product: CVNTDPGGAGGWSTDTQYF.

About this clonotype itself: A much larger clone is a single base away; this may be a read error. The chain is built from TRBV7-9 and TRBJ1-2; D is unresolved. This CDR3 region has 14 residues. CDR1 SEHNR and CDR2 FQNEAQ come from the germline V gene (reference sequence). V shed 5 bases and J shed 2 bases, with 12 bases lying between them. This CDR3 is CASSPDKENYGYTF. CDR3 coding DNA: TGTGCCAGCAGCCCCGACAAGGAAAACTATGGCTACACCTTC.

This clonotype was counted ten times or more. This rearrangement joins TRBV4-3 to TRBJ2-2; TRBD2 aligns across 8 bases. Germline CDR1 and CDR2: LGHNA and YSLEER. The CDR3 covers 14 residues. With V trimmed by 6 bases and J by 6 bases, 6 bases remained unmatched. The CDR3 nucleotides are TGCGCCAGCAGATGGGGACTAGTTTCCGGGGAGCTGTTTTTT. Translated, it gives CASRWGLVSGELFF.

The chain joins TRBV6-5 to TRBJ2-1, with D perhaps matching TRBD2 (6 bases). Looked up from germline, CDR1 is MNHEY and CDR2 is SVGAGI. This CDR3 spans 19 amino acids. V was cut by 3 bases and J by 13 bases, with 34 bases left in between. CDR3 residues: CASSYNPGVVVARRRRQFF. As DNA, the CDR3 is TGTGCCAGCAGTTATAATCCGGGAGTGGTCGTCGCAAGACGTCGTCGTCAGTTCTTC.

In the case of this clonotype: The missing conserved phenylalanine or tryptophan at the end of this CDR3 makes a read error likely. The chain combines TRBV11-2 with TRBJ2-2; no clear D gene. The length of the CDR3 is 15 residues. Between the trimmed V and J ends, which lost 5 bases and 10 bases, there was a span of 20 bases. Germline V gene data show CDR1 as SGHAT and CDR2 as FQNNGV. The CDR3 here is CASSERPANIAELFV. The CDR3, as DNA: TGTGCCAGCAGCGAGAGGCCAGCTAACATCGCGGAGCTGTTTGTT.

This clonotype has at least ten counts. V usage is TRBV4-3 and J usage is TRBJ2-3; TRBD1 might be the D (5 bases). The CDR3 contains 15 residues. Per the germline V gene, CDR1 is LGHNA and CDR2 is YSLEER. Deletions cut 7 bases from V and 1 base from J, with 15 bases between. CDR3 sequence reads: CASIQGNHRTDTQYF. The DNA of the CDR3 is TGCGCCAGCATTCAGGGCAACCATCGCACAGATACGCAGTATTTT.

Comment on this clonotype: At one of its ends the junction is not consistent with the germline gene, which may arise from a read error. The rearrangement uses TRBV12-3 or TRBV12-4 and TRBJ2-1, with 8 positions matching TRBD2. This CDR3 has 19 amino acids. The CDR3 DNA reads TGTGCCAGCAGTGTCGCCCGTGGATTAGCGGGACCTTCCTACAATGAGCAATTCTTC. Protein product: CASSVARGLAGPSYNEQFF.

The gene calls are TRBV7-3 and TRBJ2-2; TRBD2 is a possible D gene (6 bases). The ends were cut back, 6 bases at V and 7 bases at J, with 18 bases in the middle. Per germline, CDR1 SGHTA and CDR2 FQGTGA. The CDR3 has 15 residues. The chain's CDR3 is CASSQGTGGRGELFF. In DNA form, the CDR3 reads TGTGCCAGCAGTCAAGGGACTGGGGGTCGCGGGGAGCTGTTTTTT.

Comments on this clonotype: Given a much more abundant clone one base away, this may be a read error. V gene TRBV11-2 combines with J gene TRBJ1-1; no definite D call. In germline, CDR1 is SGHAT, CDR2 FQNNGV. The CDR3 totals 11 residues. The CDR3 sequence is CSSSLARTAFF. Here the CDR3 DNA reads TGTTCCAGCAGCTTAGCCAGGACAGCTTTCTTT.

In its sample, this clonotype was seen a few times. This could be a read error, since a much larger clone is one nucleotide away. The CDR3 carries no conserved terminal phenylalanine or tryptophan, so it likely arises from a read error. CDR3 residues: CASSQLGQGNTEAFS. Here the CDR3 DNA reads TGTGCCAGCAGTCAACTCGGGCAGGGGAACACTGAAGCTTTCTCT. The chain carries TRBV6-5 and TRBJ1-1; D may be TRBD1 (5 bases). The germline V and J ends were trimmed by 5 bases and 1 base, with 14 bases remaining between them. The CDR3 loop spans 15 amino acids. Per germline, CDR1 MNHEY and CDR2 SVGAGI.

A note on this clonotype: An end of the junction differs from the germline gene, which may be a read error. The gene calls are TRBV10-3 and TRBJ2-5; a possible D gene is TRBD1 (6 bases). CDR3 size: 12 residues. Germline-derived CDR1 and CDR2 are ENHRY and SYGVKD. The DNA for the CDR3 is TGTGTCATCCGGGACAACCAAGAGACTCAGTACTTC. It encodes CVIRDNQETQYF.

As for this clonotype: Being one base from a much bigger clone, this may be a read error. The chain uses TRBV5-4 and TRBJ2-1, with D perhaps matching TRBD1 or TRBD2 (6 bases each). The CDR3 length is 12 residues. Germline V gene sequence: CDR1 SGHNT, CDR2 YYREEE (reference sequence). The CDR3: CASSSGDNEQIF. The CDR3 nucleotides read TGTGCCAGCAGCTCGGGGGACAATGAGCAGATCTTC.

Worth noting for this clonotype: Given a much more abundant clone one base away, this may be a read error. The chain carries TRBV5-1 and TRBJ1-1; D not certain. The CDR3 loop spans 13 amino acids. Looked up from germline, CDR1 is SGHRS and CDR2 is YFSETQ. The DNA for the CDR3 is TGCGCCAGCAGCGGGCAGGAGGTAACTGAACCTTTCTTT. It translates to CASSGQEVTEPFF.

As concerns this clonotype: No conserved phenylalanine or tryptophan ends this CDR3, so it is likely a read error. The limits of the CDR3 on the DNA are not certain, so only TCRdb's listed CDR3 is given. V is TRBV6-5 and J is TRBJ2-2; TRBD2 is taken as the D call from the table, unchecked against the DNA. Counting both end residues, the CDR3 totals 15 amino acids. CDR1 MNHEY and CDR2 SVGAGI come from the germline V gene. The CDR3 here is CASSGLAGSTGELFY.